Each of the 18 T cell receptor beta chains below was sequenced from the same sample in a study of control samples from healthy donors and cancer patients. Method: immunoSEQ multiplex PCR; TCRdb's copy keeps in-frame clones and lacks some. This sample carries around 33,000 clones, more than 85% of them seen once, and the ten largest clones take 1.6%. The specimen was PBMCs. These receptors originate from a woman in her forties with lung cancer.

The chain combines TRBV12-5 with TRBJ2-2; the match to TRBD2 covers 9 bases. Germline V gene data show CDR1 as LGHNT and CDR2 as FRNRAP. The CDR3 covers 19 residues. Trimming at V came to 7 bases and at J to 4 bases, leaving 19 bases not matched to a gene. CDR3 loop: CASAISPRELAGVTGELFF. CDR3 DNA sequence: TGTGCTAGTGCCATCTCCCCCCGCGAGTTAGCGGGGGTCACCGGGGAGCTGTTTTTT.

The chain links TRBV21-1 to TRBJ2-5; the D call of TRBD1 is as the table states it, not checked on the DNA. TRBV21-1 is reported as a pseudogene. This CDR3 region has 16 residues. CDR3 coding DNA: TGTGCCAGCAGCAAATCGGACAGGAGAAATCAAGAGACCCAGTACTTC. This translates into CASSKSDRRNQETQYF.

The chain recombines TRBV10-3 with TRBJ1-2, with 7 bases lining up with TRBD1. Germline lookup yields CDR1 ENHRY and CDR2 SYGVKD. V shed 7 bases and J 8 bases; nucleotides not matched to a gene: 7. This CDR3 spans 12 amino acids. The CDR3 spells CAITDREGGYTF. CDR3 bases: TGTGCCATCACTGACAGGGAGGGCGGCTACACCTTC.

The V and J genes are TRBV4-2 and TRBJ2-5, with a possible D match to TRBD2 (6 bases). The CDR3 is made up of 16 amino acids. Germline values: CDR1 LGHNA, CDR2 YNFKEQ. V lost 5 bases and J 0 bases, leaving 16 bases between the germline ends. Here the CDR3 DNA reads TGTGCCAGCAGCAAATACCTCGGACTAAACCAAGAGACCCAGTACTTC. Amino acid sequence: CASSKYLGLNQETQYF.

The V call is TRBV19, the J call TRBJ2-3, with TRBD2 identical over 8 bases. Germline V gene lookup returns CDR1 LNHDA and CDR2 SQIVND (reference sequence). V was pared by 4 bases and J by 5 bases, with 11 bases of the junction left unmatched. The CDR3 has 16 residues. The CDR3 DNA sequence: TGTGCCAGTAGTAACGACGGGGGGGCCAAATTAGATACGCAGTATTTT. As protein: CASSNDGGAKLDTQYF.

The V and J genes are TRBV4-2 and TRBJ1-6; D is uncertain. V was shortened by 4 bases and J by 5 bases, with 9 bases between the two germline ends. The CDR3 runs to 14 residues. CDR1 and CDR2 from the germline V gene are LGHNA and YNFKEQ. The chain's CDR3 is CASSRDKDNSPLHF. The CDR3 coding sequence is TGTGCCAGCAGCCGGGATAAGGATAATTCACCCCTCCACTTT.

The CDR3 reads CAISDGNDYGYTF. For the CDR3, the DNA is TGTGCCATCAGTGACGGGAACGACTATGGCTACACCTTC. The gene calls are TRBV10-3 and TRBJ1-2; D ambiguous. The V gene's germline CDR1 is ENHRY and CDR2 SYGVKD. Trimming removed 3 bases at V and 3 bases at J, with 8 bases between. The length of the CDR3 is 13 residues.

The CDR3 is CASSVGQGTDTQYF. The CDR3 nucleotides are TGTGCCAGCAGCGTAGGGCAGGGAACAGATACGCAGTATTTT. The chain has TRBV9 and TRBJ2-3, with D perhaps TRBD1 (5 bases). Germline V gives CDR1 SGDLS, CDR2 YYNGEE. Trimming removed 0 bases from V and 3 bases from J, with 8 bases in between. The CDR3 is 14 residues long.

The chain employs TRBV4-2 and TRBJ2-7; the D is unclear. Germline V gene sequence: CDR1 LGHNA, CDR2 YNFKEQ. This CDR3 has 14 amino acids. The germline V and J ends were trimmed by 1 base and 2 bases, with 9 bases remaining between them. The CDR3 protein is CASSQGLGPYEQYF. The CDR3 DNA reads TGTGCCAGCAGCCAAGGCCTGGGCCCCTACGAGCAGTACTTC.

The chain joins TRBV14 to TRBJ2-1; D unresolved. The CDR3 is 13 residues long. Germline loops: CDR1 SGHDN, CDR2 FVKESK. Between the trimmed V and J ends, which lost 4 bases and 12 bases, there was a span of 16 bases. The CDR3 bases are TGTGCCAGCAGCCCTCTGGCAGGCAAGGTGCAGTTCTTC. This encodes CASSPLAGKVQFF.

V gene TRBV6-5 combines with J gene TRBJ2-7, with 10 bases that match TRBD1. The length of the CDR3 is 14 residues. Trimming took 6 bases from V and 4 from J; bases not matched to a gene: 6. Germline assignment: CDR1 MNHEY and CDR2 SVGAGI. CDR3 residues: CASRFDRGRYEQYF. The DNA of the CDR3 is TGTGCCAGCAGATTCGACAGGGGGCGATACGAGCAGTACTTC.

The chain uses TRBV7-2 and TRBJ2-3; 11 bases match TRBD2. The length of the CDR3 is 16 residues. The germline gives CDR1 SGHTA, CDR2 FQGNSA. The V segment lost 3 bases and the J segment 4 bases; nucleotides outside the gene matches: 6. The CDR3: CASSFSGGAGADTQYF. In nucleotides, the CDR3 is TGTGCCAGCAGCTTTAGCGGGGGGGCCGGCGCAGATACGCAGTATTTT.

V usage is TRBV7-2 and J usage is TRBJ2-1, with D unresolved. V was shortened by 1 base and J by 10 bases, with 8 bases between the two germline ends. This CDR3 comprises 12 residues. From germline, CDR1 is SGHTA and CDR2 FQGNSA. This chain's CDR3 is CASSLVTVEQFF. In DNA, the CDR3 is TGTGCCAGCAGCTTAGTAACAGTGGAGCAGTTCTTC.

The V gene is TRBV30, the J gene TRBJ2-6; TRBD1 matches 9 bases. The CDR3 totals 17 residues. Trimming cost V 2 bases and J 0 bases; bases outside gene matches: 5. Per germline, CDR1 GTSNPN and CDR2 SVGIG (reference sequence). The CDR3 DNA follows: TGTGCCTGGAGTTCCGGGACAGGGAGCTCTGGGGCCAACGTCCTGACTTTC. It encodes CAWSSGTGSSGANVLTF.

This chain joins TRBV2 and TRBJ2-2; TRBD1 might be the D (6 bases). CDR1 SNHLY and CDR2 FYNNEI come from the germline V gene. The CDR3 is made up of 12 amino acids. Between the trimmed V and J ends, which lost 6 bases and 11 bases, there was a span of 13 bases. The CDR3 loop reads CASRRQALELFF. The CDR3 DNA is TGTGCCAGCAGGCGACAGGCGCTAGAGCTGTTTTTT.

The CDR3 DNA reads as TGTGCCAGCAGCTTGGGAGGAGTCTATGGCTACACCTTC. This sequence encodes CASSLGGVYGYTF. The chain is built from TRBV5-5 and TRBJ1-2; unclear D gene. This CDR3 is built from 13 residues. Germline-derived CDR1 and CDR2 are SGHKS and YYEKEE (reference sequence). With 0 bases removed from V and 4 bases from J, the gap between germline ends came to 7 bases.

The chain is built from TRBV5-1 and TRBJ2-3; 9 nucleotides match TRBD2. Looked up from germline, CDR1 is SGHRS and CDR2 is YFSETQ. The CDR3 is made up of 15 amino acids. J was trimmed by 5 bases and V by 7 bases; bases with no gene match: 11. CDR3 sequence (DNA): TGCGCCAGCTCCCAACAGCGGGGGGTAGGAGATACGCAGTATTTT. Encoded protein: CASSQQRGVGDTQYF. Based on the CDR3 plus reference TRBV5-1 and TRBJ2-3, the full variable domain is KAGVTQTPRYLIKTRGQQVTLSCSPISGHRSVSWYQQTPGQGLQFLFEYFSETQRNKGNFPGRFSGRQFSNSRSEMNVSTLELGDSALYLCASSQQRGVGDTQYFGPGTRLTVL.

This chain links TRBV5-6 with TRBJ1-1; 12 bases are a match to TRBD1. Trimming cost V 4 bases and J 1 base; bases outside gene matches: 2. CDR1 and CDR2 (germline): SGHDT, YYEEEE. The CDR3 runs 15 residues. The CDR3 is CASSGTGGKNTEAFF. CDR3 DNA: TGTGCCAGCAGCGGGACAGGGGGCAAGAACACTGAAGCTTTCTTT.